These 25 T cell receptor beta chains were all obtained from the same sample, sequenced in a study of regulatory T cells in long-lasting Graves disease. With iRepertoire HTBI primers and Arm-PCR of CDR3 regions, TCR beta libraries were built. TCRdb fed the multiplex PCR reads into MiXCR, producing one record per CDR3 protein. The sample includes a few hundred thousand distinct CDR3 sequences, 20% to 25% of them seen just once. Time point denoted: persistent/refractory GD, antithyroid drugs over 5 years with positive TRAb. Extracted PBMC RNA gave rise to the TCR library. This material consisted of peripheral blood mononuclear cells (PBMCs), taken when the disease was refractory, from a patient treated with antithyroid drugs. The receptors originated from a female donor with Graves disease.

This clonotype was counted at least ten times. The chain couples TRBV5-1 to TRBJ1-4; D not resolved. The germline V gene encodes CDR1 SGHRS and CDR2 YFSETQ. V gave up 4 bases and J gave up 0 bases, with 10 bases separating them. The CDR3 loop spans 15 amino acids. The CDR3 coding sequence is TGCGCCAGCAGCCGATCGTTTGCAACTAATGAAAAACTGTTTTTT. Translating gives CASSRSFATNEKLFF.

The chain joins TRBV20-1 to TRBJ2-7, with 7 bases that match TRBD1. Trimming removed 6 bases from V and 5 bases from J; junction bases left unmatched: 7. Germline V gene sequence: CDR1 DFQATT, CDR2 SNEGSKA (reference sequence). This CDR3 region has 12 residues. DNA of the CDR3: TGCAGTGCAAGGACAGGTGGAAACGAGCAGTACTTC. Translated, it gives CSARTGGNEQYF.

In its sample, this clonotype was seen many times. The J gene is TRBJ2-5, the V gene TRBV27, with D possibly matching TRBD1 (5 bases). CDR1 and CDR2 from the germline V gene are MNHEY and SMNVEV (reference sequence). V was trimmed by 6 bases and J by 2 bases, leaving 13 bases between them. The CDR3 has 14 residues. The CDR3 here is CASRVGAAQETQYF. CDR3 nucleotide sequence: TGTGCCAGCAGGGTAGGGGCGGCGCAAGAGACCCAGTACTTC.

This clonotype was counted at least ten times. This sequence joins TRBV2 and TRBJ1-4, with TRBD1 matching 7 bases. The ends lost 2 bases at V and 15 bases at J; junction bases unmatched: 12. The CDR3 loop spans 14 amino acids. The germline CDR1 and CDR2 sequences are SNHLY and FYNNEI. CDR3 coding DNA: TGTGCCAGCAGTGAACCCCCTCTTACAGGGGATGTGTTTTTT. It encodes CASSEPPLTGDVFF.

The sample holds a few counts of this clonotype. This sequence joins TRBV19 and TRBJ1-4; possibly TRBD1 for D (5 bases). CDR3 length: 16 amino acids. V was trimmed by 5 bases and J by 0 bases, leaving 13 bases between them. The germline V gene has CDR1 LNHDA and CDR2 SQIVND (reference sequence). CDR3 residues: CASSPRDRATNEKLFF. The CDR3 DNA reads as TGTGCCAGTAGTCCGAGGGACCGTGCAACTAATGAAAAACTGTTTTTT.

This clonotype has at least ten counts. The chain is built from TRBV3-1 and TRBJ2-4, with D uncertain. The CDR3 has 16 amino acids. The germline V gene encodes CDR1 LGHDT and CDR2 YNNKEL (reference sequence). With 1 base removed from V and 7 bases from J, the gap between germline ends came to 17 bases. Here the CDR3 reads CASSQGLSGRNNIQYF. The CDR3 DNA reads as TGTGCCAGCAGCCAAGGGTTGTCGGGCCGCAATAACATTCAGTACTTC. The whole variable domain, remainder taken from reference TRBV3-1 and TRBJ2-4, is DTAVSQTPKYLVTQMGNDKSIKCEQNLGHDTMYWYKQDSKKFLKIMFSYNNKELIINETVPNRFSPKSPDKAHLNLHINSLELGDSAVYFCASSQGLSGRNNIQYFGAGTRLSVL.

This clonotype was seen many times. The gene calls are TRBV28 and TRBJ2-7; TRBD2 matches at 12 bases. CDR3 length equals 15 residues. Trimming at V came to 6 bases and at J to 0 bases, leaving 3 bases not matched to a gene. In germline, CDR1 is MDHEN, CDR2 SYDVKM. The CDR3 here is CASRALAGGSYEQYF. The CDR3 nucleotides are TGTGCCAGCAGGGCACTAGCGGGGGGCTCCTACGAGCAGTACTTC. The full variable domain, rest sourced from reference TRBV28 and TRBJ2-7, is DVKVTQSSRYLVKRTGEKVFLECVQDMDHENMFWYRQDPGLGLRLIYFSYDVKMKEKGDIPEGYSVSREKKERFSLILESASTNQTSMYLCASRALAGGSYEQYFGPGTRLTVT.

In its sample, this clonotype was seen many times. The V gene is TRBV6-2 or TRBV6-3, the J gene TRBJ2-7; 10 bases align to TRBD2. The CDR3 runs 14 residues. V dropped 2 bases and J dropped 2; count of bases not matched to a gene: 0. CDR1 and CDR2 from the germline V gene are MNHEY and SVGEGT. CDR3 sequence reads: CASSYLAGAYEQYF. As DNA, the CDR3 is TGTGCCAGCAGTTACCTAGCGGGAGCCTACGAGCAGTACTTC.

This clonotype was detected only a few times. The chain links TRBV28 to TRBJ2-3; 7 bases are shared with TRBD1. Trimming cost V 3 bases and J 7 bases; bases outside gene matches: 7. This CDR3 is built from 14 residues. Germline CDR1 reads MDHEN; CDR2 reads SYDVKM. CDR3 DNA: TGTGCCAGCAGTTTGCGAGGGGGCGCATATACGCAGTATTTT. This gives the protein CASSLRGGAYTQYF.

This clonotype was counted only a few times. The chain couples TRBV3-1 to TRBJ1-1; unclear D gene. CDR3 size: 14 residues. The V and J ends lost 7 bases and 1 base respectively, with 13 bases between them. Germline CDR1 reads LGHDT; CDR2 reads YNNKEL (reference sequence). The CDR3 here is CASTDWTGNTEAFF. The CDR3 coding sequence is TGTGCCAGCACCGATTGGACGGGGAACACTGAAGCTTTCTTT.

The chain recombines TRBV20-1 with TRBJ1-3; 7 bases are a match to TRBD1. Germline loops: CDR1 DFQATT, CDR2 SNEGSKA (reference sequence). After removal of 4 bases from V and 0 bases from J, the junction contained 9 bases not matched to a gene. The CDR3 is 16 amino acids. The CDR3 sequence is CSATRQTGSSGNTIYF. The CDR3 nucleotides are TGCAGTGCTACACGACAGACAGGGAGCTCTGGAAACACCATATATTTT.

In its sample, this clonotype was seen many times. The chain carries TRBV12-3 or TRBV12-4 and TRBJ2-7; TRBD1 agrees at 7 bases. The CDR3 has 13 amino acids. The ends lost 5 bases at V and 4 bases at J; junction bases unmatched: 5. The CDR3 DNA follows: TGTGCCAGCAGTATAACAGGGGTTTACGAGCAGTACTTC. This encodes CASSITGVYEQYF.

This chain joins TRBV9 and TRBJ2-5; the D is unclear. The germline V gene has CDR1 SGDLS and CDR2 YYNGEE. V was pared by 0 bases and J by 6 bases, with 15 bases between. CDR3 length: 15 residues. CDR3 sequence: CASSVELGESKTQYF. The CDR3, as DNA: TGTGCCAGCAGCGTAGAGTTGGGCGAGTCCAAGACCCAGTACTTC.

There are a few counts of this clonotype. A read error is possible here, since a much larger clone lies one base away. Because the CDR3 is missing its conserved closing phenylalanine or tryptophan, this is likely a read error. The V and J genes are TRBV12-3 or TRBV12-4 and TRBJ2-5; 7 bases map to TRBD2. J lost 4 bases, V lost 5 bases, and 10 bases had no gene match. This CDR3 has 15 residues. The CDR3 nucleotides read TGTGCCAGCAGTCCTTCCGGCAGGGAGGGAGAGACCCAGTACTCC. Translation: CASSPSGREGETQYS.

With respect to this clonotype: This may be a read error: a much more frequent sequence differs by one nucleotide. The chain employs TRBV6-2 or TRBV6-3 and TRBJ2-7; TRBD2 might be the D (5 bases). This CDR3 is built from 15 residues. The germline V gene has CDR1 MNHEY and CDR2 SVGEGT. The CDR3 DNA sequence: TGTGCCAGCAACCCCGCCAGCGGAGCCTCCTACGGGCAGTACTTC. Residues: CASNPASGASYGQYF.

On this clonotype: Since a much larger clone is just one base distant, this may be a read error. The rearrangement joins TRBV7-8 to TRBJ1-4, with D possibly being TRBD1 (5 bases). Trimming cost V 5 bases and J 2 bases, with 6 bases left between them. Germline values: CDR1 SGHVS, CDR2 FQNEAQ. The CDR3 is 13 residues long. The CDR3 loop is CASSRGTNEKLFF. The CDR3 bases are TGTGCCAGCAGCAGGGGCACTAATGAAAAACTGTTTTTT. The variable domain in full, completed from reference TRBV7-8 and TRBJ1-4, reads GAGVSQSPRYKVAKRGQDVALRCDPISGHVSLFWYQQALGQGPEFLTYFQNEAQLDKSGLPSDRFFAERPEGSVSTLKIQRTQQEDSAVYLCASSRGTNEKLFFGSGTQLSVL.

This clonotype was observed a handful of times. V is TRBV4-3 and J is TRBJ1-5; D call uncertain. The CDR3 is 13 amino acids. V was pared by 0 bases and J by 9 bases, with 9 bases between. The germline V gene encodes CDR1 LGHNA and CDR2 YSLEER. The chain's CDR3 is CASSQDPGLPQHF. In DNA, the CDR3 is TGCGCCAGCAGCCAAGATCCAGGTCTGCCCCAGCATTTT.

This clonotype was observed at least ten times. The DNA of the CDR3 is TGTGCCAGCAGGCTTATGAACACTGAAGCTTTCTTT. It codes for CASRLMNTEAFF. V is TRBV13 and J is TRBJ1-1; D remains ambiguous. From germline, CDR1 is PRHDT and CDR2 FYEKMQ (reference sequence). There are 12 residues in the CDR3. The V gene lost 6 bases and the J gene lost 0 bases, with 5 bases spanning the gap.

This chain connects TRBV2 to TRBJ1-4; TRBD1 matches at 7 bases. Germline V gene lookup returns CDR1 SNHLY and CDR2 FYNNEI. V dropped 7 bases and J dropped 4; count of bases not matched to a gene: 9. The CDR3 contains 15 residues. CDR3: CASNLQGLGNEKLFF. DNA of the CDR3: TGTGCCAGCAACCTACAGGGGCTGGGTAATGAAAAACTGTTTTTT. The full variable domain, its missing parts supplied by reference TRBV2 and TRBJ1-4, is EPEVTQTPSHQVTQMGQEVILRCVPISNHLYFYWYRQILGQKVEFLVSFYNNEISEKSEIFDDQFSVERPDGSNFTLKIRSTKLEDSAMYFCASNLQGLGNEKLFFGSGTQLSVL.

This rearrangement joins TRBV29-1 to TRBJ1-1, with D maybe TRBD1 (5 bases). V was shortened by 3 bases and J by 3 bases, with 11 bases between the two germline ends. The CDR3 spans 13 residues. Looked up from germline, CDR1 is SQVTM and CDR2 is ANQGSEA. The CDR3 reads CSVEGGWDTEAFF. The CDR3 bases are TGCAGCGTTGAGGGGGGTTGGGACACTGAAGCTTTCTTT. The complete variable domain, with remaining parts taken from reference TRBV29-1 and TRBJ1-1, reads SAVISQKPSRDICQRGTSLTIQCQVDSQVTMMFWYRQQPGQSLTLIATANQGSEATYESGFVIDKFPISRPNLTFSTLTVSNMSPEDSSIYLCSVEGGWDTEAFFGQGTRLTVV.

V is TRBV29-1 and J is TRBJ2-7; 8 bases map to TRBD2. The germline V gene has CDR1 SQVTM and CDR2 ANQGSEA. J was trimmed by 0 bases and V by 7 bases; bases with no gene match: 17. The CDR3 is made up of 17 amino acids. DNA of the CDR3: TGCAGCGCAATATACGGGGGGGGCGAAAAGAGCTCCTACGAGCAGTACTTC. It encodes CSAIYGGGEKSSYEQYF.

Concerning this clonotype itself: One base away lies a much larger clone, so this may be a sequencing read error. J is TRBJ1-2 and V is TRBV6-9, with 7 nucleotides matching TRBD1. Germline V gene sequence: CDR1 MNHGY, CDR2 SVAAGI. The CDR3 has 13 amino acids. The CDR3 region is CASSSPGTESYAF. The CDR3 bases are TGTGCCAGCAGTTCACCCGGGACAGAGAGCTACGCCTTC.

V gene TRBV6-1 combines with J gene TRBJ1-5; the match to TRBD1 covers 7 bases. The length of the CDR3 is 16 residues. Per the germline V gene, CDR1 is MNHNS and CDR2 is SASEGT. With V trimmed by 5 bases and J by 6 bases, 13 bases remained unmatched. The CDR3 sequence is CASSTLLGGGGQPQHF. In DNA, the CDR3 is TGTGCCAGCAGTACCCTCCTAGGAGGGGGCGGTCAGCCCCAGCATTTT.

V is TRBV11-2 and J is TRBJ2-5, with TRBD2 identical over 11 bases. The length of the CDR3 is 17 residues. Germline-derived CDR1 and CDR2 are SGHAT and FQNNGV. Trimming removed 4 bases from V and 3 bases from J; junction bases left unmatched: 10. The CDR3 nucleotides read TGTGCCAGCAGCTCATTCTTAGCGGGGGGGACCGAAGAGACCCAGTACTTC. It is translated as CASSSFLAGGTEETQYF.

There are many counts of this clonotype. V usage is TRBV28 and J usage is TRBJ1-1; TRBD1 matches 11 bases. CDR1 is MDHEN, CDR2 SYDVKM, per germline. The V and J ends lost 5 bases and 1 base, in that order; junction bases with no gene match: 15. This CDR3 is 19 amino acids long. The CDR3 DNA reads as TGTGCCAGCAGTCCCCAGGGTGCGGACAGGGGGCACAAGAACACTGAAGCTTTCTTT. Translation: CASSPQGADRGHKNTEAFF.